This T cell receptor beta chain was identified in a study of cytomegalovirus exposure and HLA in healthy donors. Study-level findings and limits: Donors were assumed by presence/absence analyses to have roughly uniform sequencing depth. Common viral pathogens (according to a later analysis) appeared linked to several of the most significant clusters. Testing in vitro showed three CMV-associated chains specific for CMV antigens. With DRB1 most and HLA-C fewest, TCR association rates differed between HLA loci in a later analysis.

Germline CDR1 KGHSH, CDR2 LQKENI. This CDR3 has 15 amino acids. V lost 3 bases, J lost 4 bases, and 13 bases lay in between. PCR was performed using 60 Vbeta and 13 Jbeta primers. Clones were sequenced by immunoSEQ multiplex PCR, and TCRdb holds only the in-frame ones, with some missing. The data contain approximately 110,000 clones, 77% of them seen just once; the ten biggest clones take up around 13%. On this clone itself: Its antigen is undetermined.

The specimen sequenced was PBMCs. This TCR came from a woman aged 40 to 55 in good health and CMV-seropositive. This chain uses TRBV18 with TRBJ2-1; D remains ambiguous. The CDR3 region is CASSPPEKVYNEQFF. CDR3 bases: TGTGCCAGCTCACCCCCGGAGAAAGTATACAATGAGCAGTTCTTC. The full variable domain, its missing parts supplied by reference TRBV18 and TRBJ2-1, is NAGVMQNPRHLVRRRGQEARLRCSPMKGHSHVYWYRQLPEEGLKFMVYLQKENIIDESGMPKERFSAEFPKEGPSILRIQQVVRGDSAAYFCASSPPEKVYNEQFFGPGTRLTVL.